One sample yielded the 5 T cell receptor beta chains listed below, sequenced in a study of regulatory and conventional T cells in RAG deficiency. Clones were sequenced by immunoSEQ multiplex PCR, and TCRdb holds only the in-frame ones, with some missing. The table has 9,500 to 15,000 clones, around 94% seen once. Blood CD4+ CD25-high CD127-low regulatory T cells supplied the genomic DNA template. Separately, the same data were catalogued under a study of regulatory T cells. That report notes: Primers: 52 TRBV forward and 13 TRBJ reverse.

Sample: CD127- CD25+ CD4+ Tregs sorted from blood. Source of these receptors: a human donor in good health.

The CDR3 nucleotides read TGCAGCGTTGTTCGGCCCACAGGAGAAAACTATGGCTACACCTTC. Residues: CSVVRPTGENYGYTF. The J gene is TRBJ1-2, the V gene TRBV29-1, with TRBD1 as a possible D gene (5 bases). This CDR3 has 15 residues. Trimming removed 4 bases from V and 2 bases from J, with 17 bases in between. In germline, CDR1 is SQVTM, CDR2 ANQGSEA.

The chain couples TRBV4-1 to TRBJ2-7, with D maybe TRBD2 (6 bases). The germline V gene encodes CDR1 MGHRA and CDR2 YSYEKL. V was cut by 0 bases and J by 4 bases, with 16 bases left in between. The CDR3 runs 16 residues. CDR3 DNA sequence: TGCGCCAGCAGCCAAGATTTGGAGGGGATTTTTTACGAGCAGTACTTC. The encoded protein is CASSQDLEGIFYEQYF.

The chain links TRBV10-2 to TRBJ2-7; D is possibly TRBD1 (7 bases). Germline loops: CDR1 WSHSY, CDR2 SAAADI. The germline V and J ends were trimmed by 4 bases and 0 bases, with 16 bases remaining between them. The CDR3 length is 16 residues. As DNA, the CDR3 is TGCGCCAGCAGTGTCTCCAGGGGGGTGCGCTCCTACGAGCAGTACTTC. It codes for CASSVSRGVRSYEQYF.

J is TRBJ2-7 and V is TRBV6-5; D is uncertain. Between the trimmed V and J ends, which lost 2 bases and 9 bases, there was a span of 14 bases. The CDR3 spans 13 residues. Germline CDR1 reads MNHEY; CDR2 reads SVGAGI. The CDR3 region is CASSYDPWASQYF. Written as DNA, the CDR3 is TGTGCCAGCAGTTACGACCCGTGGGCGTCGCAGTACTTC.

This chain joins TRBV6-1 and TRBJ1-1, with D uncertain. The CDR3 contains 13 residues. Trimming left V 6 bases short and J 1 base short, with 9 bases between. Germline V lookup: CDR1 MNHNS, CDR2 SASEGT. The CDR3 sequence is CASRRAGNTEAFF. As DNA, the CDR3 is TGTGCCAGCAGGAGGGCAGGGAACACTGAAGCTTTCTTT.